Included here is one TCR beta chain sequence, with context. What it binds is not known. The sample is drawn from a study of post-analysis software for immune sequencing data. Study-level points and caveats: About five TRBV segments (TRBV5-6, TRBV5-1 and TRBV20-1 among them) occurred more frequently in patients than in controls. Significantly lower normalized Chao1 diversity was found in patients with multiple sclerosis relative to controls.

cDNA libraries for TCR beta contained unique molecular identifiers. TCRdb re-called the PCR reads with MiXCR, one entry per CDR3 protein. The sample records roughly 670,000 distinct CDR3 sequences, 59% being singletons. The ends were cut back, 2 bases at V and 2 bases at J, with 7 bases in the middle. Per the germline V gene, CDR1 is DFQATT and CDR2 is SNEGSKA (reference sequence). The CDR3 loop spans 14 amino acids. The sequencing sample was made of blood. The chain joins TRBV20-1 to TRBJ2-6; D gene unclear. This clonotype originated in a girl aged 2 to 9 with multiple sclerosis. The CDR3 nucleotides are TGCAGTGCTAGAAGGGTCCCTGGGGCCAACGTCCTGACTTTC. Translation: CSARRVPGANVLTF.